This T cell receptor (beta chain) was documented in a study of T cell responses to AZD1222 COVID-19 vaccine. Profiling relied on immunoSEQ multiplex PCR, and the TCRdb table lists in-frame clones only, not all of them. The sample has about 170,000 clones, 85% to 95% seen once. This CDR3 has 14 amino acids. CDR1 is SGHRS, CDR2 YFSETQ, per germline. The V segment lost 3 bases and the J segment 2 bases; nucleotides outside the gene matches: 4. V usage is TRBV5-1 and J usage is TRBJ1-1; 7 nucleotides agree with TRBD1. The source material was peripheral blood, sampled on day 0 of AZD1222 vaccination. This TCR was sampled from an adult in good health. In DNA, the CDR3 is TGCGCCAGCAGCTCGGGACAGCCAAACACTGAAGCTTTCTTT. This codes for CASSSGQPNTEAFF.